Below, one T cell receptor (beta chain) is given with its context. This sample was included in a study of blood T cell repertoires in COVID-19. Across the whole study: Donors in the United States, Italy and Spain gave samples during acute or convalescent COVID-19. From T cells, B-cell-depleted T cells, or PBMCs came the material, which was cDNA or gDNA.

Trimming took off 1 base at V and 1 base at J, with 13 bases between the two ends. This CDR3 has 16 amino acids. Germline V gene sequence: CDR1 SGHDT, CDR2 YYEEEE. Seattle patient enrollment occurred during active infection, with longitudinal follow-up thereafter. The assay was immunoSEQ multiplex PCR, and TCRdb's table has in-frame clones only and misses some. The sample lists some 300,000 clones, 75% to 90% seen once, with 6.3% in the top ten. This sequence originates from a woman aged 45-65 years with COVID-19, enrolled during active disease. Source material: peripheral blood. The chain combines TRBV5-6 with TRBJ2-3; the D gene is possibly TRBD1 (5 bases). CDR3 residues: CASSLSRGLRTDTQYF. Written as DNA, the CDR3 is TGTGCCAGCAGCTTGAGTAGGGGCCTGCGCACAGATACGCAGTATTTT.